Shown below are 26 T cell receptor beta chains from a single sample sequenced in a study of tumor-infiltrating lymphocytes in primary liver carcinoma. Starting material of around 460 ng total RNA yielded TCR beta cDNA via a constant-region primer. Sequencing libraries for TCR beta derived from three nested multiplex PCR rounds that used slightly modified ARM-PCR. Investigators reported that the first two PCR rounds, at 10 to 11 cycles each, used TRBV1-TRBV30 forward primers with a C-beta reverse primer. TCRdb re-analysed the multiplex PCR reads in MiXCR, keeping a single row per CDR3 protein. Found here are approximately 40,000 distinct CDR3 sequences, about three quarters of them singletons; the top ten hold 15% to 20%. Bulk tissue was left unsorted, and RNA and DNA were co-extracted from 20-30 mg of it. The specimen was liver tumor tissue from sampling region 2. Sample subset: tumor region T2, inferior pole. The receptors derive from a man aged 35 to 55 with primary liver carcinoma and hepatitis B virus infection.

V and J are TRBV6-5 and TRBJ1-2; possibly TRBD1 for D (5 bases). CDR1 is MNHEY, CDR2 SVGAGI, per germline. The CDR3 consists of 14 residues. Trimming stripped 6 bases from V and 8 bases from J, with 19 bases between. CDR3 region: CASSRLQGGVGYTF. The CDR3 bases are TGTGCCAGCAGCCGTCTTCAGGGTGGGGTCGGCTACACCTTC.

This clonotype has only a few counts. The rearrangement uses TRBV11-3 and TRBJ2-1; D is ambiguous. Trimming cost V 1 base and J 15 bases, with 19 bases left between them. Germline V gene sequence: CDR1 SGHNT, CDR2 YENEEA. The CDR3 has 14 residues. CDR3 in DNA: TGTGCCAGCAGCTTAGGCGTCTCGAACAATAAGAGGTTCTTC. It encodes CASSLGVSNNKRFF.

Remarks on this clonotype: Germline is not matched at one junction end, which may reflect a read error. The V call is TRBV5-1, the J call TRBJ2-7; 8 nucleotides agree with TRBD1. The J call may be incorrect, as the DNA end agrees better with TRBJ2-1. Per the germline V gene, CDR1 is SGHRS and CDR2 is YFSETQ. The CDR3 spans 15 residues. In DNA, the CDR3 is TGCTCCAGCAGCTTACTGGGGACAGGCGCCTACGAGCAGTTCTTC. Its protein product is CSSSLLGTGAYEQFF.

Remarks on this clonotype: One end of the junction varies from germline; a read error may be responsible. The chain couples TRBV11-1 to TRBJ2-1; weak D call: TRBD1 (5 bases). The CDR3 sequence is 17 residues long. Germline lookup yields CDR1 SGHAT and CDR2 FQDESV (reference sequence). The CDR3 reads CASRSLDMSFSYDERFF. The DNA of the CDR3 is TGTGCCAGCAGATCCCTGGACATGTCTTTCTCCTACGATGAGCGGTTCTTC. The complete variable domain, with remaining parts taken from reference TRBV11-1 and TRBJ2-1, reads EAEVAQSPRYKITEKSQAVAFWCDPISGHATLYWYRQILGQGPELLVQFQDESVVDDSQLPKDRFSAERLKGVDSTLKIQPAELGDSAMYLCASRSLDMSFSYDERFFGPGTRLTVL.

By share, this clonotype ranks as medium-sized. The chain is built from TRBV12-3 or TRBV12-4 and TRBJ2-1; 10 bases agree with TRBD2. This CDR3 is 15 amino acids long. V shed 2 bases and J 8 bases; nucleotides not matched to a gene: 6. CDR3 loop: CASSLQAGGPHEQFF. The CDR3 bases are TGTGCCAGCAGTTTACAAGCGGGAGGGCCCCATGAGCAGTTCTTC.

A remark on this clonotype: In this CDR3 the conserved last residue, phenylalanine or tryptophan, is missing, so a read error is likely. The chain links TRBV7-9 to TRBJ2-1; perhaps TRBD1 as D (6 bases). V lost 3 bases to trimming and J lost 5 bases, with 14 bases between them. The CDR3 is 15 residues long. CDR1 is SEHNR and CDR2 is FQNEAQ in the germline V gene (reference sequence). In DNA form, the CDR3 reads TGTGCCAGCAGCTTGACCCAGGGGATGGACAATGAGCAGTTCATC. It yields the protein CASSLTQGMDNEQFI.

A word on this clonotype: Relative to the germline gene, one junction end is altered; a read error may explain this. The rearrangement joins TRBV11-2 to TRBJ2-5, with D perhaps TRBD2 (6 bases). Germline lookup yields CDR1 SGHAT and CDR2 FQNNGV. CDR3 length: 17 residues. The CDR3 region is CASSLYPEVAAQETQYF. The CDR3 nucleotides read TGTGCCAGCAGCTTATACCCGGAGGTAGCGGCACAAGAGACTCAGTATTTC.

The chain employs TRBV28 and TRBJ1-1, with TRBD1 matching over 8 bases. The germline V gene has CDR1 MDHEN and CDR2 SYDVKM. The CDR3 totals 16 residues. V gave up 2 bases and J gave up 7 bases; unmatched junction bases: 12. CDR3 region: CASSLPKGQGHSEAFF. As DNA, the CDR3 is TGTGCCAGCAGTTTACCAAAAGGACAGGGACACAGTGAAGCTTTCTTT.

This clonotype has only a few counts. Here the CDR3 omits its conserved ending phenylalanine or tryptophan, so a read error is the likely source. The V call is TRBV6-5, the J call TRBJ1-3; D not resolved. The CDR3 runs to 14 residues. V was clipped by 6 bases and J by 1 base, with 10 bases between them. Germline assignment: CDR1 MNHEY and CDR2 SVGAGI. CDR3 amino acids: CASRPKVSGNTIYL. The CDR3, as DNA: TGTGCCAGCAGGCCCAAAGTTTCTGGAAACACCATATATCTT.

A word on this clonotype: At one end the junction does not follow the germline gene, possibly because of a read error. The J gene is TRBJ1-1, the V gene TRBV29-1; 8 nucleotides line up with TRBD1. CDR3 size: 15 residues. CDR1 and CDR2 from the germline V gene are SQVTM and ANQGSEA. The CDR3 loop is CSVAGGWGMNTEAYF. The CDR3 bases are TGCAGCGTTGCAGGGGGCTGGGGTATGAACACTGAAGCCTACTTT.

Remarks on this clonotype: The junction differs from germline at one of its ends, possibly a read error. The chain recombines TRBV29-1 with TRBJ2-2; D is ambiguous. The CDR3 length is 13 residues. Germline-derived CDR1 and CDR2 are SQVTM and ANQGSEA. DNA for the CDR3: TGCAGTGTTGCAGAGAAACCGACCGGGGAGCTGTTTTTT. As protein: CSVAEKPTGELFF.

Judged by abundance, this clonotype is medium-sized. The CDR3 region is CASSFRGAGNTIYF. DNA of the CDR3: TGTGCCAGCAGTTTTCGGGGGGCTGGAAACACCATATATTTT. The chain recombines TRBV12-3 or TRBV12-4 with TRBJ1-3, with TRBD1 as a possible D gene (5 bases). V dropped 3 bases and J dropped 2 bases, with 8 bases sitting between them. CDR3 size: 14 residues.

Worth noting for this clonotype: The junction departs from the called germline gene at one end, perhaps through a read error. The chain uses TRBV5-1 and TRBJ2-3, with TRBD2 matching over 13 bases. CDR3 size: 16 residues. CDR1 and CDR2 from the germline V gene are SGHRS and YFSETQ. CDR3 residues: CASSSGLAGPGDMQYF. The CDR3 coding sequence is TGCGCCAGCAGTTCGGGACTAGCGGGACCCGGAGATATGCAGTATTTT.

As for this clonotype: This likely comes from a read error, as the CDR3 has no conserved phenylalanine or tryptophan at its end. The CDR3 coding sequence is TGTGCCTCCAGTGATGCCCGGGACAGGGGCCAAGAGACCCAGTACCTC. Translated, it gives CASSDARDRGQETQYL. The chain employs TRBV24-1 and TRBJ2-5; the match to TRBD1 covers 10 bases. Looked up from germline, CDR1 is KGHDR and CDR2 is SFDVKD. The CDR3 is 16 amino acids.

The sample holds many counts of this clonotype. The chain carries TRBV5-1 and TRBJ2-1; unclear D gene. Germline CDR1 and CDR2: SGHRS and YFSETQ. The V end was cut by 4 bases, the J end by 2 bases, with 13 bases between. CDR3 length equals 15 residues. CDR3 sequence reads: CASSGQSPAYNEQFF. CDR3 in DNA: TGCGCCAGCAGCGGTCAGTCCCCGGCCTACAATGAGCAGTTCTTC.

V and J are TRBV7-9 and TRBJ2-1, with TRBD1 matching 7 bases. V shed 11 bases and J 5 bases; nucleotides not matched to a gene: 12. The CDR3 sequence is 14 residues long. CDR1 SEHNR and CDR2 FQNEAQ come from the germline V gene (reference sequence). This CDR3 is CACNSGGRDNEQFF. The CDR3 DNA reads TGTGCCTGCAACTCAGGGGGACGGGACAATGAGCAGTTCTTC.

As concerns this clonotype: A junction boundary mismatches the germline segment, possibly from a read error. The DNA of the CDR3 is TGTACCAGCAGCCCCATGGCATCCTACGAGCAGTACTTC. Protein product: CTSSPMASYEQYF. The chain links TRBV6-2 or TRBV6-3 to TRBJ2-7, with D unclear. The CDR3 sequence is 13 residues long. CDR1 is MNHEY, CDR2 SVGEGT, per germline.

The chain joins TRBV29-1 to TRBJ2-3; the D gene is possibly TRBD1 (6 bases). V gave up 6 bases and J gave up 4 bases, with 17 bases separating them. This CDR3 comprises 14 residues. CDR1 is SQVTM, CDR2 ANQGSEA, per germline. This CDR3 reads CSVSETGASDTQYF. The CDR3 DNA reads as TGCAGCGTCTCCGAGACAGGAGCGTCAGATACGCAGTATTTT.

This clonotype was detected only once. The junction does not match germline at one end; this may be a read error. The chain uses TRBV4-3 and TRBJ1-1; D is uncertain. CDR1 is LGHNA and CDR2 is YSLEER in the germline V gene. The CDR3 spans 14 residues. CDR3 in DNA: TGCGCCAGCAGCCAAGACACTAAGAACACTGGAGCTCTCTTT. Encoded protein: CASSQDTKNTGALF.

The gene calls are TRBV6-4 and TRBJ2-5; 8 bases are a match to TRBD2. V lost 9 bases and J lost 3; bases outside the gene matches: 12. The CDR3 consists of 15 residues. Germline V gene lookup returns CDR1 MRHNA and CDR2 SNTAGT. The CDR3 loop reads CASDRISGTKETQYF. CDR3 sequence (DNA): TGTGCCAGTGACAGGATTAGCGGGACGAAAGAGACCCAGTACTTC.

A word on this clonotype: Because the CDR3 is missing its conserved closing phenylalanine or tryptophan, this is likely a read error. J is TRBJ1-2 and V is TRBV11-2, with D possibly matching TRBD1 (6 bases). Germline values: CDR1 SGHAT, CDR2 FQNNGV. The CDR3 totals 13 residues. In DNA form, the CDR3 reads TGTGCCAGTAGCTCTAACCCAGGGGATGGCTACACCCTC. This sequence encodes CASSSNPGDGYTL.

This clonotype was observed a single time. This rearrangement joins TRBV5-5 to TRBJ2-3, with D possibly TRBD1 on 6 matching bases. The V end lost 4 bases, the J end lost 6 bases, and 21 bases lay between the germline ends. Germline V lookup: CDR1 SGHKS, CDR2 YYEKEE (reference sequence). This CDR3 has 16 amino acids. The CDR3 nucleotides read TGTGCCAGCAGCGATGGGGACAAGGGGATGACGGATACGCAGTATTTT. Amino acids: CASSDGDKGMTDTQYF.

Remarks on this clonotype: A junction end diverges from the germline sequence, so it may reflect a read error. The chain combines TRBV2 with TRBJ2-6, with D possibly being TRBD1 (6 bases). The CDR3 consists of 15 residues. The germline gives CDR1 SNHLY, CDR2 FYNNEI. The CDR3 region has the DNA TGTACCAGCTTGTTTCGACAGGCTGGGGCCAGCGTCCTGACTTTC. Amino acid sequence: CTSLFRQAGASVLTF. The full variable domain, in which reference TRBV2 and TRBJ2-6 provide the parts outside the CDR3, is EPEVTQTPSHQVTQMGQEVILRCVPISNHLYFYWYRQILGQKVEFLVSFYNNEISEKSEIFDDQFSVERPDGSNFTLKIRSTKLEDSAMYFCTSLFRQAGASVLTFGAGSRLTVL.

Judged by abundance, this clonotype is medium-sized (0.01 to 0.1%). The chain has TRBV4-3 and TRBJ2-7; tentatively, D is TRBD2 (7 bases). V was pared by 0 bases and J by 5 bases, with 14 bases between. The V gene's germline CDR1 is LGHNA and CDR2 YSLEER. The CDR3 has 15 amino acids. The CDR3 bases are TGCGCCAGCAGCCAAGATAGGGGGGCGGGAGACGAGCAGTACTTC. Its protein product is CASSQDRGAGDEQYF.

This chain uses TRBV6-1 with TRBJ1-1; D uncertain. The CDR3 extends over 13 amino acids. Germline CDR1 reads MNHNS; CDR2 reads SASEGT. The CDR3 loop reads CAGTLNEYTEAFF. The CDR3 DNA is TGTGCAGGCACCCTCAATGAGTACACTGAAGCTTTCTTT.

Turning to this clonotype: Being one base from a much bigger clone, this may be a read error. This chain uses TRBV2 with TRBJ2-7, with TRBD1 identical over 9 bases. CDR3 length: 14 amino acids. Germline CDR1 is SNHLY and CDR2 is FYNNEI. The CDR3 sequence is CASKWDRAYYEQCF. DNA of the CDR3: TGTGCCAGCAAGTGGGACAGGGCTTACTACGAGCAGTGCTTC.